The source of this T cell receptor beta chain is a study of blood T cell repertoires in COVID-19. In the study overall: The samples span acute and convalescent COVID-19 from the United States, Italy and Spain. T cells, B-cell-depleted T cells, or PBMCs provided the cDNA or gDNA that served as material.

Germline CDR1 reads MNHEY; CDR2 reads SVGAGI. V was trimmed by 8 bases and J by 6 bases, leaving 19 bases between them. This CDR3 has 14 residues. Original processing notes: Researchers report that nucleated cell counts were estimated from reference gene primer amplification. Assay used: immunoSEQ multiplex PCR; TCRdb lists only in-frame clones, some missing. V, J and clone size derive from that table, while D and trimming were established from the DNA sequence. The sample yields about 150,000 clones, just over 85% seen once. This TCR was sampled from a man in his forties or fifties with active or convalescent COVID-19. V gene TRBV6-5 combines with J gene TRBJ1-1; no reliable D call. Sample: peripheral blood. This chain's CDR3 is CASLTREGSAEAFF. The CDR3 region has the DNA TGTGCCAGCCTTACGCGAGAGGGATCGGCTGAAGCTTTCTTT.